The rows below give T cell receptor beta chains drawn from one sample of a study of blood T cell repertoires in COVID-19. Measured with immunoSEQ multiplex PCR; TCRdb has only the in-frame clones, and not every one. Of some 180,000 clones in the sample, around nine tenths are singletons; the top ten hold approximately 6.7%. Sequenced: peripheral blood. The receptors stem from a man in his forties with acute or convalescent COVID-19. CDR3s include the opening cysteine and the closing phenylalanine or tryptophan. A D gene is named only where the DNA matches it firmly. Rows give clone size only sometimes, using once, few, many, or a class for an expanded clone.

size	D	V	J	CDR3	DNA
.	.	TRBV19	TRBJ1-4	CASSQGKANEKLFF	TGTGCCAGTAGTCAGGGGAAAGCTAATGAAAAACTGTTTTTT
once	.	TRBV7-2	TRBJ1-6	CASSPPTDYNSPLHF	TGTGCCAGCAGCCCCCCGACAGATTATAATTCACCCCTCCACTTT
.	.	TRBV25-1	TRBJ2-7	CASRTSPPRGEQYF	TGTGCCAGCCGAACCTCGCCCCCTCGAGGGGAGCAGTACTTC
.	.	TRBV3-1/TRBV3-2	TRBJ2-1	CASSLRLDEQFF	TGTGCCAGCAGCCTCAGGTTGGATGAGCAGTTCTTC
.	TRBD1	TRBV5-4	TRBJ1-1	CASSSPTGMNTEAFF	TGTGCCAGCAGCTCCCCGACAGGGATGAACACTGAAGCTTTCTTT
.	TRBD1	TRBV2	TRBJ2-7	CASSGQGVSYEQYF	TGTGCCAGCAGTGGACAGGGGGTATCCTACGAGCAGTACTTC
.	.	TRBV6-5	TRBJ2-7	CASSYSTTDPYEQYF	TGTGCCAGCAGTTACTCGACGACAGACCCCTACGAGCAGTACTTC
.	TRBD1	TRBV5-8	TRBJ2-3	CASPGQDPDTQYF	TGTGCCAGCCCGGGACAGGACCCAGATACGCAGTATTTT
.	.	TRBV21-1	TRBJ1-4	CASSKGIRDYRVVDEKLFF	TGTGCCAGCAGCAAAGGAATCCGGGACTATAGGGTCGTAGATGAAAAACTGTTTTTT
.	.	TRBV6-1	TRBJ1-5	CASSEAVQGGGKAQHF	TGTGCCAGCAGTGAAGCGGTCCAGGGTGGGGGGAAAGCCCAGCATTTT
.	.	TRBV28	TRBJ2-1	CASSLRGHNEQFF	TGTGCCAGCAGTTTAAGGGGCCACAATGAGCAGTTCTTC
.	.	TRBV6-4	TRBJ1-5	CASSDLDQPQHF	TGTGCCAGCAGTGACCTTGATCAGCCCCAGCATTTT
.	TRBD2	TRBV10-2	TRBJ2-1	CASSEIAGAGAEQFF	TGCGCCAGCAGTGAGATAGCGGGGGCAGGGGCGGAGCAGTTCTTC
.	.	TRBV9	TRBJ1-4	CASSPGAGAEVEKLFF	TGTGCCAGCAGCCCGGGAGCGGGGGCGGAGGTTGAAAAACTGTTTTTT
.	.	TRBV29-1	TRBJ1-3	CSVRLTHSSGNTIYF	TGCAGCGTCCGCCTTACCCATAGCTCTGGAAACACCATATATTTT
.	TRBD1	TRBV18	TRBJ2-7	CASSKGQGVMYEQYF	TGTGCCAGCTCAAAGGGACAGGGGGTAATGTACGAGCAGTACTTC
.	TRBD1	TRBV6-5	TRBJ1-2	CASGRTGGIGYGYTF	TGTGCCAGCGGCCGGACAGGGGGAATTGGCTATGGCTACACCTTC
.	.	TRBV19	TRBJ2-3	CASSMAPRIADTQYF	TGTGCCAGTAGTATGGCCCCCAGGATCGCAGATACGCAGTATTTT
.	.	TRBV6-5	TRBJ1-1	CASGLRGNTEAFF	TGTGCCAGCGGCCTCAGGGGGAACACTGAAGCTTTCTTT
.	.	TRBV7-9	TRBJ1-1	CASSWGGGTEAFF	TGTGCCAGCAGCTGGGGAGGGGGAACTGAAGCTTTCTTT
.	.	TRBV13	TRBJ1-5	CASSLFGVPPQHF	TGTGCCAGCAGCTTATTCGGGGTGCCGCCCCAGCATTTT
.	TRBD1	TRBV6-1	TRBJ1-4	CASSDLLRGPRGANEKLFF	TGTGCCAGCAGTGACCTACTAAGGGGGCCGCGAGGGGCTAATGAAAAACTGTTTTTT
once	.	TRBV6-2/TRBV6-3	TRBJ2-3	CASSYSWPSTDTQYF	TGTGCCAGCAGTTACTCGTGGCCCAGCACAGATACGCAGTATTTT
.	TRBD2	TRBV5-1	TRBJ2-7	CASSLSRGGISYEQYF	TGCGCCAGCAGCTTGTCGCGCGGGGGGATTTCCTACGAGCAGTACTTC
.	.	TRBV2	TRBJ1-1	CASLGAAVNTEAFF	TGTGCCAGCCTGGGGGCAGCAGTGAACACTGAAGCTTTCTTT
.	TRBD1	TRBV27	TRBJ1-2	CASSGQGAVGYTF	TGTGCCAGCTCCGGACAGGGGGCAGTTGGCTACACCTTC
.	.	TRBV7-2	TRBJ1-1	CASSLVGSSDTEAFF	TGTGCCAGCAGCTTAGTGGGCTCGTCTGACACTGAAGCTTTCTTT
few	.	TRBV2	TRBJ2-2	CASSLGPGELFF	TGTGCCAGCAGTCTGGGGCCCGGGGAGCTGTTTTTT
.	TRBD1	TRBV15	TRBJ1-3	CATSSSIRQGTGNTIYF	TGTGCCACCAGCAGTAGCATTCGACAGGGGACTGGAAACACCATATATTTT
.	.	TRBV6-6	TRBJ2-7	CASSYSAEEQYF	TGTGCCAGCAGTTACTCTGCGGAAGAGCAGTACTTC
.	TRBD1	TRBV7-2	TRBJ1-5	CASSPDRGSGQPQHF	TGTGCCAGCAGCCCCGACAGGGGGTCAGGGCAGCCCCAGCATTTT
few	.	TRBV18	TRBJ2-7	CASSPLDITYEQYF	TGTGCCAGCTCACCACTAGACATCACCTACGAGCAGTACTTC
.	.	TRBV6-5	TRBJ1-2	CASRASGTGGSGYTF	TGTGCCAGCAGGGCTTCCGGAACGGGGGGTAGTGGCTACACCTTC
.	.	TRBV6-5	TRBJ1-1	CASSYYGRGNTEAFF	TGTGCCAGCAGTTACTACGGCAGGGGGAACACTGAAGCTTTCTTT
.	TRBD2	TRBV14	TRBJ2-2	CASSQMGLESTGELFF	TGTGCCAGCAGCCAAATGGGACTAGAAAGCACCGGGGAGCTGTTTTTT
.	TRBD2	TRBV5-4	TRBJ2-1	CASSPSGLANEQFF	TGTGCCAGCAGCCCGTCGGGACTAGCGAATGAGCAGTTCTTC
few	.	TRBV5-5	TRBJ2-3	CASSLGLRPRTDTQYF	TGTGCCAGCAGCTTGGGACTCCGACCTCGCACAGATACGCAGTATTTT
.	.	TRBV29-1	TRBJ1-2	CSVETAKGGYTF	TGCAGCGTTGAGACGGCGAAGGGGGGCTACACCTTC
.	TRBD1	TRBV5-1	TRBJ1-1	CASSQDRGGTEAFF	TGCGCCAGCAGCCAAGACAGGGGAGGCACTGAAGCTTTCTTT
.	TRBD2	TRBV6-4	TRBJ2-1	CASRALAGGYNEQFF	TGTGCCAGCAGAGCACTAGCGGGCGGTTACAATGAGCAGTTCTTC
.	TRBD2	TRBV6-2/TRBV6-3	TRBJ2-3	CASSRPSGLAGSTQYF	TGTGCCAGCAGCCGGCCTAGCGGTTTGGCCGGGAGTACGCAGTATTTT
.	TRBD1	TRBV30	TRBJ2-7	CAWSVPQGARSYEQYF	TGTGCCTGGAGTGTACCCCAGGGGGCTAGGTCCTACGAGCAGTACTTC
once	.	TRBV10-3	TRBJ1-1	CAISEARNEAFF	TGTGCCATCAGTGAGGCGAGAAATGAAGCTTTCTTT
.	TRBD1	TRBV10-3	TRBJ1-1	CAISDGTGLANTEAFF	TGTGCCATCAGTGACGGGACAGGTCTAGCGAACACTGAAGCTTTCTTT
.	.	TRBV5-1	TRBJ2-2	CASSLELAPGELFF	TGCGCCAGCAGCTTGGAACTAGCCCCCGGGGAGCTGTTTTTT
few	.	TRBV15	TRBJ2-2	CATSMFSAVGELFF	TGTGCCACCAGCATGTTCTCGGCGGTCGGGGAGCTGTTTTTT
.	.	TRBV6-1	TRBJ2-3	CASSEGIWAGTQYF	TGTGCCAGCAGTGAGGGGATCTGGGCGGGTACGCAGTATTTT
.	TRBD1	TRBV27	TRBJ1-5	CASSLMGGQGNQPQHF	TGTGCCAGCAGTTTAATGGGGGGACAGGGCAATCAGCCCCAGCATTTT
.	.	TRBV19	TRBJ2-7	CASSIDGGRTAYEQYF	TGTGCCAGTAGTATAGACGGTGGCAGGACAGCCTACGAGCAGTACTTC
.	.	TRBV30	TRBJ1-4	CAWSVLVSGIGEKLFF	TGTGCCTGGAGTGTACTGGTATCGGGAATTGGGGAAAAACTGTTTTTT
.	TRBD2	TRBV11-2	TRBJ2-3	CASSASGGWADTQYF	TGTGCCAGCAGCGCTAGCGGGGGTTGGGCAGATACGCAGTATTTT
.	.	TRBV5-1	TRBJ2-2	CASSPNRVNTGELFF	TGCGCCAGCAGCCCAAACAGGGTTAACACCGGGGAGCTGTTTTTT
.	.	TRBV4-3	TRBJ1-6	CASSQGGSSYNSPLHF	TGCGCCAGCAGCCAAGGTGGGAGCTCCTATAATTCACCCCTCCACTTT
.	TRBD1	TRBV24-1	TRBJ2-3	CATSDLLTGSADTQYF	TGTGCCACCAGTGATTTGCTGACAGGGTCTGCAGATACGCAGTATTTT